This passage covers 27 T cell receptor beta chains from one sample sequenced in a study of lymphopenia after photon versus proton radiotherapy. The table came from immunoSEQ multiplex PCR; TCRdb's copy has only in-frame clones and leaves some out. The sample consists of 2,500 to 3,000 clones, around 93% of them appearing once. Material: peripheral blood, obtained from a patient treated with photon-based radiotherapy. All receptors come from a woman in her 70s with pancreatic cancer.

This rearrangement joins TRBV2 to TRBJ2-2; tentatively, D is TRBD2 (6 bases). V lost 6 bases and J 5 bases, leaving 16 bases between the germline ends. The germline CDR1 and CDR2 sequences are SNHLY and FYNNEI. CDR3 size: 15 residues. The CDR3 spells CASRTGVEGTGELFF. The CDR3 coding sequence is TGTGCCAGCAGAACGGGAGTGGAGGGGACCGGGGAGCTGTTTTTT.

The genes are TRBV4-1 and TRBJ1-3; 11 nucleotides line up with TRBD1. V trimming: 1 base; J trimming: 3 bases; junction bases outside the gene matches: 8. The CDR3 loop spans 18 amino acids. Germline V gives CDR1 MGHRA, CDR2 YSYEKL. The CDR3 loop is CASSQGPGQGAGGNTIYF. CDR3 nucleotide sequence: TGCGCCAGCAGCCAAGGGCCCGGACAGGGGGCAGGTGGAAACACCATATATTTT.

V is TRBV7-9 and J is TRBJ2-5, with D possibly being TRBD2 (6 bases). Germline V lookup: CDR1 SEHNR, CDR2 FQNEAQ (reference sequence). Between the trimmed V and J ends, which lost 8 bases and 5 bases, there was a span of 15 bases. The CDR3 spans 13 residues. The CDR3 DNA is TGTGCCAGCCTTGGTGCTGGGGGGGAGACCCAGTACTTC. Translation gives CASLGAGGETQYF.

With regard to this clone: The CDR3 ends on some other residue instead of the conserved phenylalanine or tryptophan, so this is likely a read error. The genes are TRBV7-9 and TRBJ2-7; D is unclear. CDR3 length equals 14 residues. Per the germline V gene, CDR1 is SEHNR and CDR2 is FQNEAQ (reference sequence). V was trimmed by 2 bases and J by 5 bases, leaving 13 bases between them. CDR3 protein: CASSLSLGSHEQYL. In nucleotides, the CDR3 is TGTGCCAGCAGCTTATCGCTCGGGTCGCACGAGCAGTACCTC.

This CDR3 is CASSRYGGASGSNNEQFF. CDR3 sequence (DNA): TGTGCCAGCAGCCGCTACGGGGGTGCTAGCGGGAGTAACAATGAGCAGTTCTTC. The J gene is TRBJ2-1, the V gene TRBV7-2; 10 nucleotides match TRBD2. There are 18 residues in the CDR3. Germline loops: CDR1 SGHTA, CDR2 FQGNSA. Trimming at V came to 5 bases and at J to 5 bases, leaving 15 bases not matched to a gene.

The DNA for the CDR3 is TGTGCCAGCAGCTTTACTCCGGGACAGGGGGGCGCTGGCTACAATGAGCAGTTCTTC. Translated: CASSFTPGQGGAGYNEQFF. The genes are TRBV5-5 and TRBJ2-1; 11 nucleotides agree with TRBD1. Unmatched junction bases numbered 13, after V lost 2 bases and J lost 3 bases. This CDR3 contains 19 residues. In germline, CDR1 is SGHKS, CDR2 YYEKEE (reference sequence).

V usage is TRBV2 and J usage is TRBJ1-4, with TRBD1 identical over 7 bases. The CDR3 has 14 amino acids. V shed 7 bases and J 5 bases; nucleotides not matched to a gene: 7. Germline CDR1 reads SNHLY; CDR2 reads FYNNEI. The CDR3 DNA reads TGTGCCAGCAAAGCCGGGACAGAGAATGAAAAACTGTTTTTT. Its protein is CASKAGTENEKLFF.

This chain links TRBV4-1 with TRBJ2-4; D is unresolved. This CDR3 has 15 amino acids. From germline, CDR1 is MGHRA and CDR2 YSYEKL. V dropped 3 bases and J dropped 1 base, with 10 bases sitting between them. This chain's CDR3 is CASSHPDVAKNIQYF. The CDR3 coding sequence is TGCGCCAGCAGCCACCCCGACGTGGCCAAAAACATTCAGTACTTC.

V usage is TRBV5-4 and J usage is TRBJ2-4; weak D call: TRBD2 (5 bases). V was cut by 3 bases and J by 2 bases, with 12 bases left in between. This CDR3 has 15 residues. Germline V gives CDR1 SGHNT, CDR2 YYREEE (reference sequence). CDR3 nucleotides: TGTGCCAGCAGCTCTGAGGGTGGTACCAAAAACATTCAGTACTTC. Translated, it gives CASSSEGGTKNIQYF.

The V gene is TRBV5-1, the J gene TRBJ2-3; D gene ambiguous. The CDR3 spans 13 residues. Germline lookup yields CDR1 SGHRS and CDR2 YFSETQ. Trimming pared 0 bases from V and 2 bases from J, leaving 4 bases between. CDR3 sequence: CASSLEDTDTQYF. The DNA of the CDR3 is TGCGCCAGCAGCTTGGAGGACACAGATACGCAGTATTTT.

This chain uses TRBV19 with TRBJ1-2; 7 bases agree with TRBD1. Germline loops: CDR1 LNHDA, CDR2 SQIVND (reference sequence). The CDR3 contains 14 residues. The trim removed 4 bases at V and 0 bases at J, leaving 2 bases unmatched. As DNA, the CDR3 is TGTGCCAGTAGTAAGGACAGGTCTAACTATGGCTACACCTTC. Protein product: CASSKDRSNYGYTF.

The gene calls are TRBV11-2 and TRBJ1-2; TRBD1 is a possible D gene (6 bases). V lost 0 bases and J 6 bases, leaving 8 bases between the germline ends. The CDR3 totals 13 residues. Germline lookup yields CDR1 SGHAT and CDR2 FQNNGV. CDR3 DNA sequence: TGTGCCAGCAGCTTAGACGGGGGCCATGGCTACACCTTC. It yields the protein CASSLDGGHGYTF.

The chain combines TRBV19 with TRBJ1-2; a possible D gene is TRBD1 (5 bases). Trimming took 10 bases from V and 4 from J, leaving 16 bases between them. Germline loops: CDR1 LNHDA, CDR2 SQIVND (reference sequence). The length of the CDR3 is 13 residues. The CDR3 coding sequence is TGTGCCATCGGGCGGCAAGGGACCTATGGCTACACCTTC. Encoded protein: CAIGRQGTYGYTF. The full variable domain, its missing parts supplied by reference TRBV19 and TRBJ1-2, is DGGITQSPKYLFRKEGQNVTLSCEQNLNHDAMYWYRQDPGQGLRLIYYSQIVNDFQKGDIAEGYSVSREKKESFPLTVTSAQKNPTAFYLCAIGRQGTYGYTFGSGTRLTVV.

This clone showed up just once. The chain combines TRBV10-3 with TRBJ2-7; D call uncertain. The germline V and J ends were trimmed by 0 bases and 6 bases, with 21 bases remaining between them. Per the germline V gene, CDR1 is ENHRY and CDR2 is SYGVKD. The CDR3 loop spans 17 amino acids. CDR3 sequence: CAISESLTVGRLSEQYF. DNA of the CDR3: TGTGCCATCAGTGAGTCCCTGACGGTAGGGCGGCTTAGCGAGCAGTACTTC.

This chain joins TRBV2 and TRBJ2-3; TRBD2 aligns across 7 bases. The CDR3 spans 14 residues. Unmatched junction bases numbered 5, after V lost 6 bases and J lost 2 bases. Germline assignment: CDR1 SNHLY and CDR2 FYNNEI. The CDR3 bases are TGTGCCAGCAGAAGCGGGATATACACAGATACGCAGTATTTT. Translated, it gives CASRSGIYTDTQYF.

V gene TRBV28 combines with J gene TRBJ2-7, with 8 bases lining up with TRBD1. This CDR3 region has 12 residues. Germline CDR1 and CDR2: MDHEN and SYDVKM. V lost 7 bases, J lost 5 bases, and 4 bases stayed unmatched. CDR3 coding DNA: TGTGCCAGCACCGGACAGGGACACGAGCAGTACTTC. As protein: CASTGQGHEQYF.

V is TRBV28 and J is TRBJ1-4; D is uncertain. Germline CDR1 and CDR2: MDHEN and SYDVKM. Trimming cost V 6 bases and J 3 bases, with 14 bases left between them. The CDR3 contains 15 residues. For the CDR3, the DNA is TGTGCCAGCAGCAGCTCGGGAGGATCTAATGAAAAACTGTTTTTT. Translating gives CASSSSGGSNEKLFF. Supplemented by reference TRBV28 and TRBJ1-4, the full variable domain reads DVKVTQSSRYLVKRTGEKVFLECVQDMDHENMFWYRQDPGLGLRLIYFSYDVKMKEKGDIPEGYSVSREKKERFSLILESASTNQTSMYLCASSSSGGSNEKLFFGSGTQLSVL.

This clone occurred once. The chain uses TRBV5-1 and TRBJ2-2; tentatively, D is TRBD1 or TRBD2 (5 bases each). The germline gives CDR1 SGHRS, CDR2 YFSETQ. The CDR3 loop spans 13 amino acids. The ends were cut back, 4 bases at V and 14 bases at J, with 18 bases in the middle. CDR3 amino acids: CASSPRGVSDLFF. CDR3 sequence (DNA): TGCGCCAGCAGCCCTCGGGGCGTCTCGGATCTGTTTTTT.

This rearrangement joins TRBV6-8 to TRBJ2-3, with D unresolved. V was clipped by 4 bases and J by 2 bases, with 7 bases between them. The CDR3 sequence is 13 residues long. Germline CDR1 is MNHGY and CDR2 is SAAAGT. The CDR3 nucleotides read TGTGCCAGCAGTTGTCAGGTCACAGATACGCAGTATTTT. Its protein product is CASSCQVTDTQYF.

This chain uses TRBV6-5 with TRBJ2-1; a weak D match, TRBD2 (6 bases). The V end was cut by 0 bases, the J end by 2 bases, with 8 bases between. CDR3 length equals 15 residues. CDR1 and CDR2 (germline): MNHEY, SVGAGI. CDR3 coding DNA: TGTGCCAGCAGTTACTCGGGGGGAACCTACAATGAGCAGTTCTTC. This gives the protein CASSYSGGTYNEQFF.

The chain uses TRBV21-1 and TRBJ1-2. TRBV21-1 is assigned pseudogene status. The CDR3 sequence is 14 residues long. CDR3 DNA sequence: TGTGCCAGCAACCGGAGGGGGGTTTCAAGGGGCTACACCTTC. Translating it yields CASNRRGVSRGYTF.

The chain carries TRBV19 and TRBJ1-6, with a tentative D call TRBD1 (5 bases). Germline V gene sequence: CDR1 LNHDA, CDR2 SQIVND (reference sequence). V lost 6 bases and J lost 9, with 18 bases in between. The CDR3 runs 15 residues. The CDR3 region is CASRGDGQVASPLHF. Written as DNA, the CDR3 is TGTGCCAGTAGGGGGGACGGGCAAGTGGCTTCACCCCTCCACTTT.

The rearrangement joins TRBV7-2 to TRBJ2-2, with a weak D call TRBD1 (7 bases). Deletions cut 4 bases from V and 4 bases from J, with 10 bases between. Germline CDR1 reads SGHTA; CDR2 reads FQGNSA. This CDR3 region has 14 residues. For the CDR3, the DNA is TGTGCCAGCAGCTCAGGGGGACTCACCGGGGAGCTGTTTTTT. Encoded protein: CASSSGGLTGELFF.

The genes are TRBV7-9 and TRBJ2-3, with no clear D. The V and J ends lost 1 base and 8 bases respectively, with 10 bases between them. Per the germline V gene, CDR1 is SEHNR and CDR2 is FQNEAQ (reference sequence). There are 13 residues in the CDR3. CDR3 nucleotide sequence: TGTGCCAGCAGCTTAGAGATCGAGCTTACGCAGTATTTT. This sequence encodes CASSLEIELTQYF.

V is TRBV5-1 and J is TRBJ2-3; 9 positions agree with TRBD1. V gave up 4 bases and J gave up 6 bases; unmatched junction bases: 6. The CDR3 loop spans 14 amino acids. The germline CDR1 and CDR2 sequences are SGHRS and YFSETQ. The CDR3 loop reads CASSTPGQGDTQYF. The CDR3 region has the DNA TGCGCCAGCAGCACACCGGGACAGGGCGATACGCAGTATTTT.

V gene TRBV18 combines with J gene TRBJ2-1, with 7 bases identical to TRBD2. The V gene end was trimmed by 3 bases and the J gene end by 0 bases; junction bases not matched to a gene: 5. CDR3 length equals 16 residues. CDR1 is KGHSH and CDR2 is LQKENI in the germline V gene. The CDR3 DNA follows: TGTGCCAGCTCACCCATTGGGGGGGGCTCCTACAATGAGCAGTTCTTC. The encoded protein is CASSPIGGGSYNEQFF.

J is TRBJ2-7 and V is TRBV6-1, with a possible D match to TRBD1 (5 bases). The germline V gene encodes CDR1 MNHNS and CDR2 SASEGT. This CDR3 contains 13 residues. With 6 bases removed from V and 7 bases from J, the gap between germline ends came to 16 bases. CDR3 protein: CASSRTIIVEQYF. The CDR3 region has the DNA TGTGCCAGCAGCCGGACAATAATTGTGGAGCAGTACTTC.